Below, 3 T cell receptor beta chains from the same sample are listed, as sequenced in a study of control samples from healthy donors and cancer patients. Generated by immunoSEQ multiplex PCR, the TCRdb table keeps only in-frame clones and is missing some. In the table there are fewer than 200,000 clones, over 80% of which are singletons. Sample: blood. The receptors were sampled from a man younger than 35 in good health.

The rearrangement uses TRBV6-2 or TRBV6-3 and TRBJ2-1; D tentatively reads TRBD1 or TRBD2 (5 bases each). Germline V gene lookup returns CDR1 MNHEY and CDR2 SVGEGT. V dropped 5 bases and J dropped 0 bases, with 17 bases sitting between them. The CDR3 runs 17 residues. Here the CDR3 reads CASSTGDAWSSYNEQFF. CDR3 nucleotides: TGTGCCAGCAGTACCGGGGACGCCTGGAGCTCCTACAATGAGCAGTTCTTC.

This chain joins TRBV11-3 and TRBJ2-5, with no clear D. The CDR3 contains 13 residues. V gave up 5 bases and J gave up 5 bases, with 12 bases separating them. Germline loops: CDR1 SGHNT, CDR2 YENEEA. The DNA of the CDR3 is TGTGCCAGCAGCCCCCGATCCAGCGAGACCCAGTACTTC. This gives the protein CASSPRSSETQYF.

The chain has TRBV24-1 and TRBJ1-6; D not certain. The CDR3 consists of 14 residues. V was clipped by 8 bases and J by 2 bases, with 9 bases between them. CDR1 and CDR2 from the germline V gene are KGHDR and SFDVKD. The CDR3, as DNA: TGTGCCACCAATGACGGTACCTATAATTCACCCCTCCACTTT. It codes for CATNDGTYNSPLHF.